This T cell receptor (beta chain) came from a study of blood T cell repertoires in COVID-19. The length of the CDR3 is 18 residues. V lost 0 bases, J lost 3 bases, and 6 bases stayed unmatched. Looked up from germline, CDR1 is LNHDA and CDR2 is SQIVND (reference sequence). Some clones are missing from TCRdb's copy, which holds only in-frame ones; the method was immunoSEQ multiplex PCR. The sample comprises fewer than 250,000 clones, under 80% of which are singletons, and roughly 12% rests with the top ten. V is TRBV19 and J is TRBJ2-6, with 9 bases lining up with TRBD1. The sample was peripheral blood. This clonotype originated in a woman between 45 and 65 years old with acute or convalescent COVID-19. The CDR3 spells CASSIEQGAVRGANVLTF. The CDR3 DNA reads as TGTGCCAGTAGTATAGAACAGGGGGCGGTTCGTGGGGCCAACGTCCTGACTTTC.